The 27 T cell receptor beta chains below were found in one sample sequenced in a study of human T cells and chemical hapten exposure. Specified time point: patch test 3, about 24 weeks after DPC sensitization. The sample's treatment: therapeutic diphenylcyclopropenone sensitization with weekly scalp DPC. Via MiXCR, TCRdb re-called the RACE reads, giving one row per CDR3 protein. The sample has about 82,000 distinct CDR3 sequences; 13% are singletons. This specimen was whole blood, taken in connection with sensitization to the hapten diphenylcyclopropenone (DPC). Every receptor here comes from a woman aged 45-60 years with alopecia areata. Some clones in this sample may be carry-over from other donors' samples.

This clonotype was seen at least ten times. The CDR3 reads CASSQGGTRHSEQYF. The CDR3 nucleotides read TGTGCCAGCAGCCAAGGGGGGACTAGGCATAGCGAGCAGTACTTC. The chain employs TRBV3-1 and TRBJ2-7, with 8 bases identical to TRBD2. This CDR3 has 15 residues. CDR1 and CDR2 from the germline V gene are LGHDT and YNNKEL (reference sequence). The V and J ends lost 1 base and 6 bases, in that order; junction bases with no gene match: 8.

The CDR3 coding sequence is TGTGCCAGCAGGCAGGCGTGGCAGCCCCAGCATTTT. Its protein is CASRQAWQPQHF. The chain carries TRBV6-6 and TRBJ1-5; D gene uncertain. The ends were cut back, 6 bases at V and 7 bases at J, with 10 bases in the middle. Germline V gene sequence: CDR1 MNHNY, CDR2 SVGAGI (reference sequence). This CDR3 has 12 amino acids.

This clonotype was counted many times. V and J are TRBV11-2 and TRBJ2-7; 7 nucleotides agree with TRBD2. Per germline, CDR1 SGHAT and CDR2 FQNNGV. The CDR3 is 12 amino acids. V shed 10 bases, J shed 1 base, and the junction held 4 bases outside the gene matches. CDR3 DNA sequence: TGTGCCACGCGGGGGAATTCCTACGAGCAGTACTTC. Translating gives CATRGNSYEQYF. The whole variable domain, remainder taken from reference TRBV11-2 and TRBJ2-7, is EAGVAQSPRYKIIEKRQSVAFWCNPISGHATLYWYQQILGQGPKLLIQFQNNGVVDDSQLPKDRFSAERLKGVDSTLKIQPAKLEDSAVYLCATRGNSYEQYFGPGTRLTVT.

CDR3 nucleotides: TGTGCCAGCAGCTTAGACGGACAGTACAATGAGCAGTTCTTC. This gives the protein CASSLDGQYNEQFF. The chain joins TRBV7-2 to TRBJ2-1, with D possibly being TRBD1 (6 bases). This CDR3 is 14 amino acids long. V lost 1 base to trimming and J lost 4 bases, with 8 bases between them. Germline loops: CDR1 SGHTA, CDR2 FQGNSA.

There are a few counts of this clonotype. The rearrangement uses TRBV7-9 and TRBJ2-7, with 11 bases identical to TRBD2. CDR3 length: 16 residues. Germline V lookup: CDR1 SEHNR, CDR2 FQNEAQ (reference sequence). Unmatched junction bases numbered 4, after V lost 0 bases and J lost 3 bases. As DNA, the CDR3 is TGTGCCAGCAGCTTAGCGGTACTAGCGGGAGTCTACGAGCAGTACTTC. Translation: CASSLAVLAGVYEQYF.

The chain's CDR3 is CASSLGAGVGDTQYF. The CDR3 DNA is TGTGCCAGCAGTTTAGGTGCCGGGGTGGGAGATACGCAGTATTTT. V gene TRBV27 combines with J gene TRBJ2-3, with a possible D match to TRBD2 (5 bases). Germline CDR1 reads MNHEY; CDR2 reads SMNVEV (reference sequence). The CDR3 is 15 residues long. Trimming took 2 bases from V and 5 from J, leaving 14 bases between them.

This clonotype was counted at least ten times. CDR3 coding DNA: TGTGCCACAAACAGACTAGCGGGAGTGGCGAATGAGCAGTTCTTC. Translating gives CATNRLAGVANEQFF. The rearrangement uses TRBV6-2 or TRBV6-3 and TRBJ2-1, with 12 nucleotides matching TRBD2. The CDR3 runs to 15 residues. Losses at the gene ends were 10 bases for V and 7 bases for J; bases not matched to a gene: 11. CDR1 and CDR2 from the germline V gene are MNHEY and SVGEGT.

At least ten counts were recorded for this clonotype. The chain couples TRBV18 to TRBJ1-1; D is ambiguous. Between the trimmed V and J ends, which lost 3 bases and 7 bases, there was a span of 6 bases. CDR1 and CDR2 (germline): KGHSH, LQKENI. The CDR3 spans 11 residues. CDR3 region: CASSPEGEAFF. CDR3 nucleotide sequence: TGTGCCAGCTCACCGGAGGGTGAAGCTTTCTTT.

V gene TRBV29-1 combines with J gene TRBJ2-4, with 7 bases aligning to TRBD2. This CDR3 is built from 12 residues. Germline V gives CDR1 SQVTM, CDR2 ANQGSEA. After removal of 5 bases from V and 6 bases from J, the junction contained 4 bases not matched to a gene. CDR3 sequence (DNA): TGCAGCGTTAAGCCGGGGGGAAACATTCAGTACTTC. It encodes CSVKPGGNIQYF.

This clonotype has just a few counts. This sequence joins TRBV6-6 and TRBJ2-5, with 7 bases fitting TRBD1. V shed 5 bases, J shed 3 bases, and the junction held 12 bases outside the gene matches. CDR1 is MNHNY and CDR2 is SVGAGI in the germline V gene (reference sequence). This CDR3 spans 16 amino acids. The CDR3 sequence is CASSNTDRAGKETQYF. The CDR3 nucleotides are TGTGCCAGCAGTAACACAGACAGGGCTGGGAAAGAGACCCAGTACTTC.

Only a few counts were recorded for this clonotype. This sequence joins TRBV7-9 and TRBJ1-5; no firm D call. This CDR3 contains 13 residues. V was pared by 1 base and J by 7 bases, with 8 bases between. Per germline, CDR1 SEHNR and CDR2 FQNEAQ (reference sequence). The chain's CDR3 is CASSLGAVQPQHF. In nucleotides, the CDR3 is TGTGCCAGCAGCTTAGGGGCGGTCCAGCCCCAGCATTTT.

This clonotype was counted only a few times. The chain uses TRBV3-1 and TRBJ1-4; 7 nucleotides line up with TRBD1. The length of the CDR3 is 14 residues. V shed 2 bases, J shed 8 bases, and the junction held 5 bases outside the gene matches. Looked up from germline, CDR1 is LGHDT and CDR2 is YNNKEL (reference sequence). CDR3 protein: CASSQTTTGEKLFF. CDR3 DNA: TGTGCCAGCAGCCAAACTACGACAGGGGAAAAACTGTTTTTT.

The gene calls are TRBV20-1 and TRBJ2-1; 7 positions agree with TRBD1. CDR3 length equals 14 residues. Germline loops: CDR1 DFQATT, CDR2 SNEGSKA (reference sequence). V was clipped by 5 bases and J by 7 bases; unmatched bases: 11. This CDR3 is CSASRQGTGNEQFF. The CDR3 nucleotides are TGCAGTGCTTCTCGACAGGGCACAGGGAATGAGCAGTTCTTC.

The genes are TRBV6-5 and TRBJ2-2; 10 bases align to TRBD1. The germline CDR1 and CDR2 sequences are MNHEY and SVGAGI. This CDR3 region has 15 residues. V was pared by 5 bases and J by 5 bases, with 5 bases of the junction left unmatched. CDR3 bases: TGTGCCAGCAGTCGGACAGGGGGAGGGACCGGGGAGCTGTTTTTT. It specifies CASSRTGGGTGELFF.

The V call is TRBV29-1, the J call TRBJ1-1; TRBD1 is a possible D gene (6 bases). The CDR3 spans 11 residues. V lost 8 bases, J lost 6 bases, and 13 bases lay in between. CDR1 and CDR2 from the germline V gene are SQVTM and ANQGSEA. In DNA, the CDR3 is TGCAGCCCTCAACAGGGACCTGAAGCTTTCTTT. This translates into CSPQQGPEAFF.

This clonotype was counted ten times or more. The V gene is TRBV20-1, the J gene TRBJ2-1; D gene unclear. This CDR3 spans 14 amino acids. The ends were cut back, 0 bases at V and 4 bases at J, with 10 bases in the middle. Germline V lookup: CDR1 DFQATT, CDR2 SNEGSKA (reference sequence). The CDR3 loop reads CSARDIPEYNEQFF. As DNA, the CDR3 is TGCAGTGCTAGAGATATACCAGAATACAATGAGCAGTTCTTC.

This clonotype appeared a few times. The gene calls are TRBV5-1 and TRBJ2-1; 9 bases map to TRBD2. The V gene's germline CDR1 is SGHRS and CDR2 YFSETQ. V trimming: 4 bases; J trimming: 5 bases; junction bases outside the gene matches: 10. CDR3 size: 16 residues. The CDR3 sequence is CASSKQGLAGNNEQFF. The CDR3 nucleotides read TGCGCCAGCAGCAAACAGGGGCTAGCGGGGAACAATGAGCAGTTCTTC.

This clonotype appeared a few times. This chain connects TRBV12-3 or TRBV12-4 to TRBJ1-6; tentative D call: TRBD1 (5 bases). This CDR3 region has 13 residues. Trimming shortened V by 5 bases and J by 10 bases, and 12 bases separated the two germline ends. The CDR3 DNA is TGTGCCAGCAGTCCAGGGAGTGGGTCACCCCTCCACTTT. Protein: CASSPGSGSPLHF.

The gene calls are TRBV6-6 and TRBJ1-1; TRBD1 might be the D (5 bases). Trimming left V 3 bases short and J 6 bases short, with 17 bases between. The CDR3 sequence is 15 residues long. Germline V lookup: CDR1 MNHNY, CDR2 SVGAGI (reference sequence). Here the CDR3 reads CASSYTGTLDAEAFF. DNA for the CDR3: TGTGCCAGCAGTTATACGGGGACGTTGGATGCTGAAGCTTTCTTT.

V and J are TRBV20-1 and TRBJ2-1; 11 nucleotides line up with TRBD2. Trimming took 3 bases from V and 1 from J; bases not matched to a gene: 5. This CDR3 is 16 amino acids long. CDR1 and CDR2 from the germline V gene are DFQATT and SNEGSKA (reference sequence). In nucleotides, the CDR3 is TGCAGTGCTAGTGGGACTAGCGGTACGTCCTACAATGAGCAGTTCTTC. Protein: CSASGTSGTSYNEQFF.

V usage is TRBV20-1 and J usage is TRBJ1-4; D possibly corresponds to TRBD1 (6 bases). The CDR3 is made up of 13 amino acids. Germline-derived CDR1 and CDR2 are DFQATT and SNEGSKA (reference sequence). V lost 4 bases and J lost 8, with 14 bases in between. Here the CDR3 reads CSAKDSRLEKLFF. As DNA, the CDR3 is TGCAGTGCTAAGGACAGCCGGTTGGAAAAACTGTTTTTT.

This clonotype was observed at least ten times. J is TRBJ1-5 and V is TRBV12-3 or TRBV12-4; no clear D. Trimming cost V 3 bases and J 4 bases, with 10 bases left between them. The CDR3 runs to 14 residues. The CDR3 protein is CASSLSHQNQPQHF. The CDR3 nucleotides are TGTGCCAGCAGTTTGAGCCACCAAAATCAGCCCCAGCATTTT.

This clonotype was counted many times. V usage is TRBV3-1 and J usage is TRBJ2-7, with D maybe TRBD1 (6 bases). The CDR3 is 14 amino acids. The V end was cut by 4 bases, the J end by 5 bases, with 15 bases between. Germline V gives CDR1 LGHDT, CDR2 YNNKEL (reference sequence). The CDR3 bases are TGTGCCAGCAGCCGACAGGTGCCCCCCAACGAGCAGTACTTC. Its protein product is CASSRQVPPNEQYF.

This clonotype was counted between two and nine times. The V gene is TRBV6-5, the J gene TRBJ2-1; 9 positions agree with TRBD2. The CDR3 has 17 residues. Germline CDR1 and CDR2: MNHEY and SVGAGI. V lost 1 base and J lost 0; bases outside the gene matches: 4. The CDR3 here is CASSYLTSGSSYNEQFF. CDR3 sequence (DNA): TGTGCCAGCAGTTACTTGACTAGCGGAAGCTCCTACAATGAGCAGTTCTTC.

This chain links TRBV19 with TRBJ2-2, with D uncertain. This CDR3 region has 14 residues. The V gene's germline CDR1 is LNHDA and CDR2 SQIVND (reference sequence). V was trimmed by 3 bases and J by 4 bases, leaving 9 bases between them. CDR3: CASSIQASTGELFF. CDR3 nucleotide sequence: TGTGCCAGTAGTATTCAGGCTAGCACCGGGGAGCTGTTTTTT. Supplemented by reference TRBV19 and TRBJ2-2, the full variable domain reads DGGITQSPKYLFRKEGQNVTLSCEQNLNHDAMYWYRQDPGQGLRLIYYSQIVNDFQKGDIAEGYSVSREKKESFPLTVTSAQKNPTAFYLCASSIQASTGELFFGEGSRLTVL.

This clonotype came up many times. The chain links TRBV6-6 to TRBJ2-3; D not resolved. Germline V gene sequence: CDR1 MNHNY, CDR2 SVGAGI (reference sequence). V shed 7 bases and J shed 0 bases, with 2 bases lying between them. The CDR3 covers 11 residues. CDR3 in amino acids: CASTSTDTQYF. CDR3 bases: TGTGCCAGCACGAGCACAGATACGCAGTATTTT.

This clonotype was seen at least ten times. The CDR3 region is CASSFRAVNNYGYTF. The CDR3 region has the DNA TGTGCCAGCAGTTTCAGGGCAGTTAATAACTATGGCTACACCTTC. The rearrangement joins TRBV12-3 or TRBV12-4 to TRBJ1-2; weak D call: TRBD1 (5 bases). This CDR3 comprises 15 residues. Trimming stripped 3 bases from V and 1 base from J, with 12 bases between.